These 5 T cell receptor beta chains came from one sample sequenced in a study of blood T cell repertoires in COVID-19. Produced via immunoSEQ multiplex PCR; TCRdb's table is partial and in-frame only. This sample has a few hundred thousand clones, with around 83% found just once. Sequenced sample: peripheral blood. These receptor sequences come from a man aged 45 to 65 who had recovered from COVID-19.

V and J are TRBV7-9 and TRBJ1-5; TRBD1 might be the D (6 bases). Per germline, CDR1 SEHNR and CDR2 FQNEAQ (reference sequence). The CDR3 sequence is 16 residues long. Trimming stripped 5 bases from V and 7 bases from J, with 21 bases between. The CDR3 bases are TGTGCCAGCAGCCTGGGCAGCCCGGAGAGGGGGCAGCCCCAGCATTTT. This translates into CASSLGSPERGQPQHF. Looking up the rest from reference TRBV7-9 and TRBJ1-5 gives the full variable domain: DTGVSQNPRHKITKRGQNVTFRCDPISEHNRLYWYRQTLGQGPEFLTYFQNEAQLEKSRLLSDRFSAERPKGSFSTLEIQRTEQGDSAMYLCASSLGSPERGQPQHFGDGTRLSIL.

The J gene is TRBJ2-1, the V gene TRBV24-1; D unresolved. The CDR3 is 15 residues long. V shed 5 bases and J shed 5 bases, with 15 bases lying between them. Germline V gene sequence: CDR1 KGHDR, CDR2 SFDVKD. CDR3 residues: CATSGTDKVNNEQFF. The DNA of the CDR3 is TGTGCCACCAGTGGAACAGACAAAGTTAACAATGAGCAGTTCTTC.

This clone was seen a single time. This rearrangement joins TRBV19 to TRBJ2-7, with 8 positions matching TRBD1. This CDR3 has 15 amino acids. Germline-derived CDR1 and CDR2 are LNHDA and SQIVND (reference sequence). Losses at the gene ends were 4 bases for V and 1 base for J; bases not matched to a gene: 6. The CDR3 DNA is TGTGCCAGTAGTACCCGACAGGGGCATTCCTACGAGCAGTACTTC. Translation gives CASSTRQGHSYEQYF.

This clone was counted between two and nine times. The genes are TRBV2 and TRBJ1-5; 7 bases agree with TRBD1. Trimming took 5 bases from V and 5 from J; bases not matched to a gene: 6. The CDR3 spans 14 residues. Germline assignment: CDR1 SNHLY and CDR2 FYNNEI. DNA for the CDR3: TGTGCCAGCAGTCTAAGGGGGCAGTATCAGCCCCAGCATTTT. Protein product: CASSLRGQYQPQHF.

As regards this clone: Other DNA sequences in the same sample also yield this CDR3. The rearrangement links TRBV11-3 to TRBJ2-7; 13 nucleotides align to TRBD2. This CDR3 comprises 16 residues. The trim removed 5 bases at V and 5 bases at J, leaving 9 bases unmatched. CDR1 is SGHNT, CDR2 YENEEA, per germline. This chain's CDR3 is CASSPSGLAGAHEQYF. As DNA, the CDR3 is TGTGCCAGCAGCCCCAGTGGACTAGCGGGAGCCCACGAGCAGTACTTC.